The sequence of this TCR beta chain was determined in a study of Ad26.COV2.S vaccination and SARS-CoV-2 variants. Study-level points and caveats: The study found similar non-spike TCR breadth in vaccine and placebo recipients.

Trimming stripped 3 bases from V and 3 bases from J, with 18 bases between. This CDR3 has 16 amino acids. CDR1 and CDR2 from the germline V gene are SGDLS and YYNGEE. Treatment of the sample: 15 to 20 received Ad26.COV2.S at low or high dose, single or two shots; five or six received placebo; per-sample allocation not given. Sampling took place 63 days after the first vaccine or placebo injection. As concerns this clone: Its antigen is not known.

Only in-frame clones appear in the TCRdb table, and some are missing; sequencing was by immunoSEQ multiplex PCR. The data hold hundreds of thousands of clones, with roughly 87% observed a single time. The chain has TRBV9 and TRBJ1-1; D is ambiguous. The origin of this receptor is a person between 18 and 60 years old who received the Ad26.COV2.S COVID-19 vaccine or a placebo. The specimen comprised peripheral blood, sampled in a trial of Ad26.COV2.S vaccine versus placebo. CDR3 sequence: CASSEDPQSGYTEAFF. Here the CDR3 DNA reads TGTGCCAGCAGCGAAGATCCCCAATCAGGCTACACTGAAGCTTTCTTT.